This TCR beta chain was retrieved from a study of shared clonotypes between healthy human individuals. About the research overall: Aged 18 to 49, the donors were a couple of women and a few men. General observations from the study: Clonotypes that were shared across four donors made up around 5% of naive CD4 clonotypes.

The donors, healthy adults who were HIV-negative, had experienced no recent acute infections or vaccinations. Deep was the level at which the assay was run. The table came from immunoSEQ multiplex PCR; TCRdb's copy has only in-frame clones and leaves some out. Of approximately 640,000 clones detected, about two thirds appear once; the ten largest clones hold 1.8%. This clone was seen more than once but under ten times. The target antigen is unknown. Other DNA sequences of this sample code for an identical CDR3. V shed 6 bases and J 1 base; nucleotides not matched to a gene: 6. Germline CDR1 is MRHNA and CDR2 is SNTAGT. CDR3 length equals 15 residues.

J is TRBJ2-3 and V is TRBV6-4, with 8 bases matching TRBD2. Input material: memory CD4+ T cells sorted from blood. Subset in this sample: CD45RA-negative fraction. The TCR comes from a woman aged 25 to 39 in good health. CDR3 in amino acids: CASSRAGDGTDTQYF. Here the CDR3 DNA reads TGTGCCAGCAGCAGAGCGGGAGATGGCACAGATACGCAGTATTTT.